This T cell receptor (beta chain) was captured by sequencing in a study of blood T cell repertoires in COVID-19. Study context: Sites across the United States, Italy and Spain contributed samples from acute and convalescent COVID-19. Sample material is recorded as cDNA or gDNA derived from T cells, B-cell-depleted T cells, or PBMCs.

Authors' methods: Nucleated cell number was recorded as an estimate derived from reference gene primer amplification. Sequenced by immunoSEQ multiplex PCR; TCRdb stores in-frame clones only, minus some. V and J calls plus clone size are reproduced from that table; the DNA served to infer D and trimming. Of about 72,000 clones listed, approximately 89% are singletons. Trimming removed 10 bases from V and 10 bases from J; junction bases left unmatched: 11. The CDR3 contains 15 residues. CDR1 ENHRY and CDR2 SYGVKD come from the germline V gene. This clone has only one observation. This sequence was found in a woman aged 55-70 years with active COVID-19. The chain recombines TRBV10-3 with TRBJ2-1, with 15 nucleotides matching TRBD2. The sequenced material came from peripheral blood. The CDR3 DNA reads as TGTGCCACACTAAAGGGACTAGCGGGAGGCGAAGAGCAGTTCTTC. Translating gives CATLKGLAGGEEQFF.